The entry below describes one T cell receptor beta chain. Seattle patients were enrolled during active infection and followed longitudinally. The sample comes from a study of blood T cell repertoires in COVID-19. The overall study: In each case, the material was cDNA or gDNA derived from T cells, B-cell-depleted T cells, or PBMCs.

V shed 1 base, J shed 2 bases, and the junction held 2 bases outside the gene matches. The CDR3 contains 16 residues. Germline V gene lookup returns CDR1 SNHLY and CDR2 FYNNEI. The data were produced by immunoSEQ multiplex PCR, yet TCRdb's version contains in-frame clones alone and is incomplete. The data contain roughly 320,000 clones, about 90% of them singletons. Sample: peripheral blood. The TCR comes from a woman under 40 with COVID-19, enrolled during active disease. The chain joins TRBV2 to TRBJ2-1; TRBD2 matches at 10 bases. The CDR3 loop reads CASSEGLAGAYNEQFF. CDR3 in DNA: TGTGCCAGCAGTGAAGGGCTAGCGGGGGCCTACAATGAGCAGTTCTTC.